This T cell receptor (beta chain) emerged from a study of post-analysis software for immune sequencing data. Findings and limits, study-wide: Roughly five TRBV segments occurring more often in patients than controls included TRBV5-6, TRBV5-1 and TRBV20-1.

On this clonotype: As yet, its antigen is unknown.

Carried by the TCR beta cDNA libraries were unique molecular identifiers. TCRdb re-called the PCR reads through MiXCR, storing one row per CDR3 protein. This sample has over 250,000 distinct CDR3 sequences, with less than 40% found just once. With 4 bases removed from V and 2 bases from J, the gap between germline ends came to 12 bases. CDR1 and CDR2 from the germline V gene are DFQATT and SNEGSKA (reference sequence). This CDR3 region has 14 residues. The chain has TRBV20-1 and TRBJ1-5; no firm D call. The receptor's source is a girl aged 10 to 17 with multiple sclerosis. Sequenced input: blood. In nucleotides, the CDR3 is TGCAGTGCTACCACAGTGACGGGCAATCAGCCCCAGCATTTT. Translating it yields CSATTVTGNQPQHF.